Sequencing of this T cell receptor beta chain was carried out in a study of blood T cell repertoires in COVID-19. Study summary: Sites in the United States, Italy and Spain provided acute and convalescent COVID-19 samples. T cells, B-cell-depleted T cells, or PBMCs supplied cDNA or gDNA.

The V and J ends lost 3 bases and 1 base respectively, with 3 bases between them. The CDR3 totals 13 residues. In germline, CDR1 is KGHDR, CDR2 SFDVKD. Seattle participants joined during active infection and were tracked over time. Libraries were prepared by immunoSEQ multiplex PCR; TCRdb keeps only in-frame clonotypes and omits some of them. The table lists 65,000 to 95,000 clones, approximately 90% of them singletons. Sequencing was performed on peripheral blood. This clonotype originated in a man in his fifties or sixties with COVID-19, enrolled during active disease. V usage is TRBV24-1 and J usage is TRBJ1-5; unclear D gene. DNA for the CDR3: TGTGCCACCAGTGATCAGAGCAATCAGCCCCAGCATTTT. Translation: CATSDQSNQPQHF.